The TCR beta chain under discussion was sequenced for a study of T cell changes during pregnancy in multiple sclerosis. Generated by immunoSEQ multiplex PCR, the TCRdb table keeps only in-frame clones and is missing some. The sample lists approximately 53,000 clones, about nine tenths occurring once. CDR3 length: 14 residues. Germline V gives CDR1 SGHTA, CDR2 FQGTGA. The J segment lost 5 bases and the V segment lost 0 bases, leaving 2 bases of the junction unmatched. The clonotype originates from a female donor with multiple sclerosis, enrolled in a pregnancy study. J is TRBJ2-5 and V is TRBV7-3; TRBD2 agrees at 8 bases. The source was CD4+ T cells from peripheral blood mononuclear cells, collected in the second trimester of pregnancy. CDR3 bases: TGTGCCAGCAGCTTAACCCTAGCGGGTGAGACCCAGTACTTC. It translates to CASSLTLAGETQYF.